These 19 T cell receptor beta chains were all obtained from the same sample, sequenced in a study of chronic HIV infection and antiretroviral therapy (dated by TCRdb to about 2015). Preparation of the library involved 5' RACE. TCRdb shows the sequencer as Illumina MiSeq. TCRdb trimmed public reads at Q25 via fastp, called clones via MiXCR and kept in-frame beta chains. Each CDR3 protein gets just one entry, which takes the most common genes and DNA from the rows behind it. The sample table records 30,000 to 35,000 distinct CDR3 sequences; roughly 9.1% of these occur just once. Together, the top ten hold under 3% of the sample. The sequenced sample consisted of peripheral blood. Receptors originate from an adult who had HIV and had not received antiretroviral therapy, or was an uninfected healthy control (not recorded which).

There are many counts of this clonotype. The CDR3 sequence is CSVARAGVSNEQFF. The CDR3, as DNA: TGCAGCGTTGCTAGGGCGGGAGTATCCAATGAGCAGTTCTTC. V is TRBV29-1 and J is TRBJ2-1; 7 bases are shared with TRBD2. CDR1 and CDR2 (germline): SQVTM, ANQGSEA. The CDR3 is made up of 14 amino acids. V trimming: 4 bases; J trimming: 6 bases; junction bases outside the gene matches: 9.

This clonotype was recorded a few times. The chain employs TRBV7-9 and TRBJ2-1, with D uncertain. This CDR3 has 13 residues. Deletions cut 2 bases from V and 2 bases from J, with 4 bases between. Looked up from germline, CDR1 is SEHNR and CDR2 is FQNEAQ (reference sequence). The CDR3 sequence is CASSLPPYNEQFF. For the CDR3, the DNA is TGTGCCAGCAGCTTACCTCCCTACAATGAGCAGTTCTTC.

This clonotype was detected ten times or more. The rearrangement joins TRBV29-1 to TRBJ2-2; 7 nucleotides align to TRBD1. The CDR3 totals 15 residues. Per germline, CDR1 SQVTM and CDR2 ANQGSEA. Trimming at V came to 3 bases and at J to 3 bases, leaving 7 bases not matched to a gene. In nucleotides, the CDR3 is TGCAGCGTTGAGCTCCGGGACAGATACACCGGGGAGCTGTTTTTT. This encodes CSVELRDRYTGELFF.

This clonotype was found many times. The DNA of the CDR3 is TGTGCCAGCAGTGTATCGGGACAGGGTCTCTACAATGAGCAGTTCTTC. It codes for CASSVSGQGLYNEQFF. The rearrangement uses TRBV6-5 and TRBJ2-1; 9 nucleotides line up with TRBD1. CDR1 is MNHEY, CDR2 SVGAGI, per germline. The ends lost 5 bases at V and 3 bases at J; junction bases unmatched: 8. The CDR3 consists of 16 residues.

As DNA, the CDR3 is TGTGCCAGCAGCTGCCGGAAGACTAGCGGGAGGGAGGGGTTCTTC. It yields the protein CASSCRKTSGREGFF. The chain couples TRBV7-2 to TRBJ2-1, with 14 bases fitting TRBD2. Germline V gene data show CDR1 as SGHTA and CDR2 as FQGNSA. CDR3 length equals 15 residues. The junction had 11 bases not matched to a gene; V was cut back by 4 bases and J by 15 bases.

This clonotype was picked up many times. This chain joins TRBV5-1 and TRBJ2-5, with D perhaps matching TRBD1 or TRBD2 (6 bases each). The CDR3 runs to 14 residues. V dropped 6 bases and J dropped 5 bases, with 17 bases sitting between them. The germline CDR1 and CDR2 sequences are SGHRS and YFSETQ. The CDR3 is CASIPNSGGETQYF. CDR3 bases: TGCGCCAGCATCCCGAACTCCGGGGGCGAGACCCAGTACTTC.

The chain carries TRBV6-5 and TRBJ2-7, with D perhaps TRBD1 or TRBD2 (5 bases each). V shed 4 bases and J shed 3 bases, with 13 bases lying between them. The CDR3 runs 14 residues. CDR1 is MNHEY, CDR2 SVGAGI, per germline. DNA for the CDR3: TGTGCCAGCAGTTCTGGGGGAGCCTACTACGAGCAGTACTTC. Its translation is CASSSGGAYYEQYF.

Ten or more counts support this clonotype. The chain recombines TRBV27 with TRBJ1-5; the D is unclear. The CDR3 is made up of 16 amino acids. Trimming took 0 bases from V and 3 from J, leaving 12 bases between them. CDR1 and CDR2 (germline): MNHEY, SMNVEV (reference sequence). The CDR3: CASSLSGPNFNQPQHF. The CDR3, as DNA: TGTGCCAGCAGTTTATCAGGCCCCAACTTCAATCAGCCCCAGCATTTT.

The chain has TRBV29-1 and TRBJ2-1; 10 bases line up with TRBD2. Trimming cost V 3 bases and J 4 bases; bases outside gene matches: 6. The CDR3 has 15 residues. Germline assignment: CDR1 SQVTM and CDR2 ANQGSEA. The chain's CDR3 is CSVDPSGRRYNEQFF. The CDR3 DNA reads TGCAGCGTTGACCCTAGCGGGAGAAGGTACAATGAGCAGTTCTTC.

This clonotype was counted ten times or more. V usage is TRBV7-9 and J usage is TRBJ2-2, with D possibly being TRBD2 (5 bases). CDR1 SEHNR and CDR2 FQNEAQ come from the germline V gene (reference sequence). V lost 2 bases and J 3 bases, leaving 10 bases between the germline ends. The CDR3 extends over 15 amino acids. The CDR3 sequence is CASSLMPSYTGELFF. CDR3 DNA sequence: TGTGCCAGCAGCTTAATGCCTAGCTACACCGGGGAGCTGTTTTTT.

This clonotype has ten or more counts. The chain couples TRBV29-1 to TRBJ1-2; D gene unclear. CDR3 length: 12 residues. Trimming cost V 5 bases and J 0 bases, with 7 bases left between them. The germline V gene encodes CDR1 SQVTM and CDR2 ANQGSEA. CDR3 sequence: CSVRVPNYGYTF. CDR3 DNA: TGCAGCGTTAGGGTACCTAACTATGGCTACACCTTC. The variable domain in full, with the rest retrieved from reference TRBV29-1 and TRBJ1-2, is SAVISQKPSRDICQRGTSLTIQCQVDSQVTMMFWYRQQPGQSLTLIATANQGSEATYESGFVIDKFPISRPNLTFSTLTVSNMSPEDSSIYLCSVRVPNYGYTFGSGTRLTVV.

This clonotype occurred many times. The chain carries TRBV6-2 or TRBV6-3 and TRBJ2-7; D may correspond to TRBD1 or TRBD2 (7 bases each). Germline V gene sequence: CDR1 MNHEY, CDR2 SVGEGT. V shed 6 bases and J shed 3 bases, with 15 bases lying between them. The CDR3 sequence is 14 residues long. CDR3 DNA sequence: TGTGCCAGCAGACGGACAGGCGGGGGCTACGAGCAGTACTTC. Its translation: CASRRTGGGYEQYF.

Concerning this clonotype: A read error is possible here, since a much larger clone lies one base away. The chain links TRBV5-1 to TRBJ1-5, with no clear D. Per germline, CDR1 SGHRS and CDR2 YFSETQ. This CDR3 has 14 residues. CDR3 loop: CASSLGQLGQPRHF. The CDR3 coding sequence is TGCGCCAGCAGCTTGGGGCAGCTCGGTCAGCCCCGGCATTTT.

This clonotype occurred many times. The chain carries TRBV7-2 and TRBJ2-5; 16 bases align to TRBD2. Germline V gives CDR1 SGHTA, CDR2 FQGNSA. This CDR3 is 18 amino acids long. The V gene end was trimmed by 3 bases and the J gene end by 3 bases; junction bases not matched to a gene: 7. The CDR3 region has the DNA TGTGCCAGCAGCTTGGGACTAGCGGGGGGGCTATTCGAAGAGACCCAGTACTTC. This codes for CASSLGLAGGLFEETQYF. The whole variable domain, remainder taken from reference TRBV7-2 and TRBJ2-5, is GAGVSQSPSNKVTEKGKDVELRCDPISGHTALYWYRQSLGQGLEFLIYFQGNSAPDKSGLPSDRFSAERTGGSVSTLTIQRTQQEDSAVYLCASSLGLAGGLFEETQYFGPGTRLLVL.

This clonotype was counted ten times or more. The chain combines TRBV6-6 with TRBJ2-5; TRBD2 matches 8 bases. The CDR3 contains 14 residues. CDR1 is MNHNY and CDR2 is SVGAGI in the germline V gene (reference sequence). Trimming at V came to 2 bases and at J to 2 bases, leaving 1 base not matched to a gene. CDR3 in DNA: TGTGCCAGCAGTTACGGCGGGGGGCAAGAGACCCAGTACTTC. This translates into CASSYGGGQETQYF.

This clonotype came up a few times. The chain links TRBV11-1 to TRBJ2-2, with D uncertain. This CDR3 spans 16 amino acids. With 3 bases removed from V and 1 base from J, the gap between germline ends came to 12 bases. The V gene's germline CDR1 is SGHAT and CDR2 FQDESV (reference sequence). The CDR3 is CASSFEERQNTGELFF. As DNA, the CDR3 is TGTGCCAGCAGCTTCGAGGAACGGCAGAACACCGGGGAGCTGTTTTTT.

The J gene is TRBJ1-6, the V gene TRBV25-1; 8 bases align to TRBD1. This CDR3 is 17 amino acids long. The junction had 8 bases not matched to a gene; V was cut back by 0 bases and J by 7 bases. Germline-derived CDR1 and CDR2 are MGHDK and SYGVNS. In nucleotides, the CDR3 is TGTGCCAGCAGTGAATATCTCTTGACAGGGGTCAATTCACCCCTCCACTTT. Translating gives CASSEYLLTGVNSPLHF.

This chain joins TRBV15 and TRBJ1-5, with 10 bases matching TRBD1. The V and J ends lost 6 bases and 6 bases, in that order; junction bases with no gene match: 5. Germline V gives CDR1 LNHNV, CDR2 YYDKDF (reference sequence). The CDR3 totals 14 residues. The CDR3 region has the DNA TGTGCCACCAGAATGACAGGGGGCCTTCAGCCCCAGCATTTT. Translation gives CATRMTGGLQPQHF.

This clonotype was seen a handful of times. V is TRBV21-1 and J is TRBJ1-1; TRBD1 reflects the table's D call only, with no check against the DNA. TRBV21-1 has pseudogene status. This CDR3 is 15 amino acids long. CDR3 in DNA: TGTGCCAGCAGCCTTCGGACAACCATGAACACTGAAGCTTTCTTT. This translates into CASSLRTTMNTEAFF.